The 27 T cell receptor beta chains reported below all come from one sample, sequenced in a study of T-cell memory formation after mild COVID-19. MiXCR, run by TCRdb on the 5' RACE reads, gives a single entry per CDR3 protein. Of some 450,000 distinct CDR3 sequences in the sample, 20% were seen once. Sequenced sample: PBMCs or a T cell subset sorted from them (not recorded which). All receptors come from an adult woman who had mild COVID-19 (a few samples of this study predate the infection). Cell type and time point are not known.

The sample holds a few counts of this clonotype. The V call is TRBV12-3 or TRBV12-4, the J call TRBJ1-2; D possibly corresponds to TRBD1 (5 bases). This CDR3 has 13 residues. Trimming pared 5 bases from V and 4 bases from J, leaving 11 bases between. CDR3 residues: CASSPSGGYGYTF. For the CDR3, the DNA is TGTGCCAGCAGTCCTTCCGGGGGCTATGGCTACACCTTC.

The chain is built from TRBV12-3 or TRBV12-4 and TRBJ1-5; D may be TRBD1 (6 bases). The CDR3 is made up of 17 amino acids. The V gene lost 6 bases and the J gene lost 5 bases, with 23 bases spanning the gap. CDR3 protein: CASSYRVAGEGDQPQHF. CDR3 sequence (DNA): TGTGCCAGCAGCTATAGGGTAGCAGGGGAAGGGGATCAGCCCCAGCATTTT.

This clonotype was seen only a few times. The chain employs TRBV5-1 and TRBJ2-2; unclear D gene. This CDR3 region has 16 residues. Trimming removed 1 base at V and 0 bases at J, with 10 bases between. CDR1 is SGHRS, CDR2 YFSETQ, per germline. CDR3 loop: CASSLSRGANTGELFF. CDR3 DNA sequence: TGCGCCAGCAGCTTGTCGCGCGGTGCGAACACCGGGGAGCTGTTTTTT. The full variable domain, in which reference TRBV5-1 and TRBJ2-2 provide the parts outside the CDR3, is KAGVTQTPRYLIKTRGQQVTLSCSPISGHRSVSWYQQTPGQGLQFLFEYFSETQRNKGNFPGRFSGRQFSNSRSEMNVSTLELGDSALYLCASSLSRGANTGELFFGEGSRLTVL.

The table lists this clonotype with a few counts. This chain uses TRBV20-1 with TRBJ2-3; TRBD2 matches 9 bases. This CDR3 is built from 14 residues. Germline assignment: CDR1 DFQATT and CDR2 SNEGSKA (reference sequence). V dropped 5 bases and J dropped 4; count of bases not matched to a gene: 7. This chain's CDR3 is CSASKAGGADTQYF. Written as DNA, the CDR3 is TGCAGTGCTTCCAAAGCGGGAGGCGCAGATACGCAGTATTTT.

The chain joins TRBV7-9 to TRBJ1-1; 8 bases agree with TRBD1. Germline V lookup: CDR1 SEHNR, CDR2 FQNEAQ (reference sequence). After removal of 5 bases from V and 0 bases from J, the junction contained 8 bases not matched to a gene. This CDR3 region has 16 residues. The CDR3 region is CASSPIGGQVNTEAFF. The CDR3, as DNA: TGTGCCAGCAGCCCGATTGGGGGACAGGTGAACACTGAAGCTTTCTTT.

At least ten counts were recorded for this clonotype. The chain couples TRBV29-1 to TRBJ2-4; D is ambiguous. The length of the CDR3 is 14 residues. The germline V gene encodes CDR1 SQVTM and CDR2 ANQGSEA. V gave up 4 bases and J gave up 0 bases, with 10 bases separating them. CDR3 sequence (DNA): TGCAGCGTTGTTAGCCATGGAGCCAAAAACATTCAGTACTTC. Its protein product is CSVVSHGAKNIQYF.

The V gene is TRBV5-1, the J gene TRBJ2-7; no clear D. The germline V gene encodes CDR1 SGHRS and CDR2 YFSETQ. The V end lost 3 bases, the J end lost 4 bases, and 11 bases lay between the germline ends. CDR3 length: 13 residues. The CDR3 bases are TGCGCCAGCAGCTCGGACGGCCGATACGAGCAGTACTTC. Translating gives CASSSDGRYEQYF.

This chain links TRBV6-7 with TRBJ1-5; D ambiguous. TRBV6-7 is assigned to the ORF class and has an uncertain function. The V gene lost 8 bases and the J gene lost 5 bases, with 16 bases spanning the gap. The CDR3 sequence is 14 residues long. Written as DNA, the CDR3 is TGTGCCAGCGGCGGGCAGCATCCCTATCAGCCCCAGCATTTT. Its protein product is CASGGQHPYQPQHF.

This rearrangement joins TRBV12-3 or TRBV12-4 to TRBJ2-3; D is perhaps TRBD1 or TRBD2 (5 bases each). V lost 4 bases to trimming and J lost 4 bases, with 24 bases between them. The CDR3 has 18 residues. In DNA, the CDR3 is TGTGCCAGCAGTTATCCTAGTGCCGGGACCCTAGGAGCAGATACGCAGTATTTT. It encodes CASSYPSAGTLGADTQYF.

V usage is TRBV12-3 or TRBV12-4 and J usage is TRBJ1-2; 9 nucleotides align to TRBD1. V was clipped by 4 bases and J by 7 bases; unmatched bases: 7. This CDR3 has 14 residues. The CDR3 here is CASSYSQGASGYTF. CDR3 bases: TGTGCCAGCAGTTACTCACAGGGGGCGAGTGGCTACACCTTC.

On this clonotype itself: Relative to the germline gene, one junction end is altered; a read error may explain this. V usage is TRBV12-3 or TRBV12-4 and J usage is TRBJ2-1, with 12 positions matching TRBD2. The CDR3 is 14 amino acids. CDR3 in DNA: TGTGCCAGCAGTCTAGCGGGGGGGTTCAATGAGCAGTTCTTC. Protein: CASSLAGGFNEQFF.

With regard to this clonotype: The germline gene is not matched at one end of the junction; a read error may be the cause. The chain's CDR3 is CSARDGLATYYEQFF. The CDR3 region has the DNA TGCAGTGCTCGAGATGGACTAGCGACTTATTATGAGCAGTTCTTC. The chain employs TRBV20-1 and TRBJ2-1, with TRBD2 identical over 9 bases. The CDR3 totals 15 residues. CDR1 and CDR2 from the germline V gene are DFQATT and SNEGSKA (reference sequence).

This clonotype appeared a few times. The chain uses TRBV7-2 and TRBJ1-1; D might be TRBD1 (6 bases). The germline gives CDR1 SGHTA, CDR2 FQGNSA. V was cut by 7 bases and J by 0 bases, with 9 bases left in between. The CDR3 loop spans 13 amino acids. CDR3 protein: CASTTGLNTEAFF. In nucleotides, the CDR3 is TGTGCCAGCACCACAGGGTTGAACACTGAAGCTTTCTTT. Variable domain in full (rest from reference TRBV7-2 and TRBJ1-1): GAGVSQSPSNKVTEKGKDVELRCDPISGHTALYWYRQSLGQGLEFLIYFQGNSAPDKSGLPSDRFSAERTGGSVSTLTIQRTQQEDSAVYLCASTTGLNTEAFFGQGTRLTVV.

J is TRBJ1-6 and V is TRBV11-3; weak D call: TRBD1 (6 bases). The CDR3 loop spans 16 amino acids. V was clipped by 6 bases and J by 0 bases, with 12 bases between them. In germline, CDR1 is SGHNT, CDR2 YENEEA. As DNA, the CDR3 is TGTGCCAGCAGTCATACAGGGAGCTCCTATAATTCACCCCTCCACTTT. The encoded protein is CASSHTGSSYNSPLHF.

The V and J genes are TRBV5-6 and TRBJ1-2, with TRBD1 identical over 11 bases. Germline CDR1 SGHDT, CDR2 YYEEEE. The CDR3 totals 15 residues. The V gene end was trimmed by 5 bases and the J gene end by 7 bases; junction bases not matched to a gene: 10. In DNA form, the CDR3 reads TGTGCCAGCAGTCCAAGGACAGGGGGCTATGGTGGCTACACCTTC. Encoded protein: CASSPRTGGYGGYTF.

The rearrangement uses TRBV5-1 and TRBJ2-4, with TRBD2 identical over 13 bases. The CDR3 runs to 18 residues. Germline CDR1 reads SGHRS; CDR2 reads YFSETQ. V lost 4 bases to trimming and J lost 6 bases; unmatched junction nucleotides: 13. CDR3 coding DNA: TGCGCCAGCAGCCTCGAATGGACTAGCGGGAGTCCAGGAAACATTCAGTACTTC. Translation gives CASSLEWTSGSPGNIQYF.

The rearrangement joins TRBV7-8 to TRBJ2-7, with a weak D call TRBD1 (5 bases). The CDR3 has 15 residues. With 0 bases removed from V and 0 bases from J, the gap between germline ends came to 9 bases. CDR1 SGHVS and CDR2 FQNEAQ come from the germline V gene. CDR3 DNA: TGTGCCAGCAGCTTAGCTGCGGACATCTCCTACGAGCAGTACTTC. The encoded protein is CASSLAADISYEQYF.

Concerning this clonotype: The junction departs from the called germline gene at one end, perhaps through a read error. CDR3 protein: CASSEQLDQTQHF. The CDR3 DNA follows: TGTGCCAGCAGTGAGCAGCTAGATCAGACCCAGCATTTT. The V gene is TRBV2, the J gene TRBJ1-5; D remains ambiguous. The CDR3 sequence is 13 residues long. Per the germline V gene, CDR1 is SNHLY and CDR2 is FYNNEI.

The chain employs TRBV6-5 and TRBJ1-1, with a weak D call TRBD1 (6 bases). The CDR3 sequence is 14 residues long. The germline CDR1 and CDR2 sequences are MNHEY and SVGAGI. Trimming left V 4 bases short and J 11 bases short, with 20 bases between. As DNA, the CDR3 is TGTGCCAGCAGTTTCGGACAGACGATTAGGGGTGCTTTCTTT. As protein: CASSFGQTIRGAFF.

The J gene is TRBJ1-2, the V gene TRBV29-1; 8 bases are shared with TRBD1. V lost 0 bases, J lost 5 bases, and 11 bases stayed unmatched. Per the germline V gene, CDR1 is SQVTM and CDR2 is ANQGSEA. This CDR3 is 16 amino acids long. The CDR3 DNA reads TGCAGCGTTGAAGAGAGGACACGGACAGGGATTTATGGCTACACCTTC. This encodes CSVEERTRTGIYGYTF.

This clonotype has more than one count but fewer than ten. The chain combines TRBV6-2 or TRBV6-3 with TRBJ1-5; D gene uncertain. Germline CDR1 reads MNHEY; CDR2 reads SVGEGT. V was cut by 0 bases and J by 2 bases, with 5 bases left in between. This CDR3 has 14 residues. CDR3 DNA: TGTGCCAGCAGTTACTCGATGGGCAATCAGCCCCAGCATTTT. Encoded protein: CASSYSMGNQPQHF.

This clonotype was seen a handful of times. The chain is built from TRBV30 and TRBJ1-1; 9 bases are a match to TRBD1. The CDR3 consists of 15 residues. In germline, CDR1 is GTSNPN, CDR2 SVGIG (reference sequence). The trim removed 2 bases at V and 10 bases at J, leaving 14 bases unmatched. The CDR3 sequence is CAWSLPGQGVSGAFF. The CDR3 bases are TGTGCCTGGAGTCTACCGGGACAGGGTGTTTCTGGAGCTTTCTTT.

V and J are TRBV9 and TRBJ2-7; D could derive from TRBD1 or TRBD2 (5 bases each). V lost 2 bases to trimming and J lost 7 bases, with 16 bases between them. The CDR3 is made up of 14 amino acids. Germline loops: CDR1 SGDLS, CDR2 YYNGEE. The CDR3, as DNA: TGTGCCAGCAGCGTCCCTAGCCGGGGCGGGGAGCAGTACTTC. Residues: CASSVPSRGGEQYF.

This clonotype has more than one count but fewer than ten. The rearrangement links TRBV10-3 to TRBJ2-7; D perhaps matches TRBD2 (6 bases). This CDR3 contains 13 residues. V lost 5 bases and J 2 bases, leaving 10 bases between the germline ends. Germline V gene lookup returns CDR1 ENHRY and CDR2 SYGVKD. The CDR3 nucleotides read TGTGCCATCAGTCGGGACTCGACCTACGAGCAGTACTTC. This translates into CAISRDSTYEQYF.

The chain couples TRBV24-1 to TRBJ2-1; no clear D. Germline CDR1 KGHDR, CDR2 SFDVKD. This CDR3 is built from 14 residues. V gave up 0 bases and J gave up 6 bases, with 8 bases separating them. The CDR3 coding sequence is TGTGCCACCAGTGATTTGCAAGCGATCAATGAGCAGTTCTTC. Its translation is CATSDLQAINEQFF.

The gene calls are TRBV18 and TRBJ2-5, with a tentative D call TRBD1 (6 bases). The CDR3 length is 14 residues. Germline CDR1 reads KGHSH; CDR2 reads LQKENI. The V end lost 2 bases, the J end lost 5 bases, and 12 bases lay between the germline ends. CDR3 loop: CASSPAGVQETQYF. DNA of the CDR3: TGTGCCAGCTCACCAGCAGGGGTTCAGGAGACCCAGTACTTC.

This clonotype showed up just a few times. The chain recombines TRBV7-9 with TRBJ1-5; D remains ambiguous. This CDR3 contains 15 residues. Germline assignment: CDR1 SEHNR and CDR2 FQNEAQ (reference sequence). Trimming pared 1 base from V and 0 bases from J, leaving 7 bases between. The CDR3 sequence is CASSLEGNSNQPQHF. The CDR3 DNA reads TGTGCCAGCAGCTTAGAAGGGAATAGCAATCAGCCCCAGCATTTT.